The clone carrying this T cell receptor (beta chain) was observed a single time. This sample is part of a study of blood T cell repertoires in COVID-19. Study-level information: Whether acute or convalescent, the COVID-19 samples came from the United States, Italy and Spain. The analysed material was cDNA or gDNA that came from T cells, B-cell-depleted T cells, or PBMCs.

In the original analysis: Estimation of nucleated cell counts was performed using reference gene primer amplification. Clones were read by immunoSEQ multiplex PCR, and TCRdb kept only the in-frame ones, dropping some. V, J and clone size derive from that table, while D and trimming were established from the DNA sequence. The data show approximately 150,000 clones, around four fifths seen once. The CDR3 extends over 17 amino acids. Germline CDR1 MNHNS, CDR2 SASEGT. Unmatched junction bases numbered 8, after V lost 1 base and J lost 4 bases. This clonotype was obtained from a human donor in a cohort sampled during active COVID-19. Sequencing input: peripheral blood. This chain joins TRBV6-1 and TRBJ2-1; 9 nucleotides match TRBD2. The CDR3 DNA is TGTGCCAGCAGTGAAGTAGGTAGCGGGGGCGCATACAATGAGCAGTTCTTC. Protein: CASSEVGSGGAYNEQFF.